The rows below give T cell receptor beta chains drawn from one sample of a study of shared clonotypes between healthy human individuals. Generated by immunoSEQ multiplex PCR, the TCRdb table keeps only in-frame clones and is missing some. The data contain 500,000 to 550,000 clones, more than 95% of them singletons. Sequencing input: naive CD4+ T cells sorted from blood. These receptors were obtained from a woman between 25 and 40 years old in good health. Each CDR3 is given with its conserved first and last residue. Each record gives: D gene, J gene, clone size, V gene, CDR3 protein, CDR3 DNA. The D gene is left open where the match is weak. Only some rows state a clone size, as once, few, many or a class for expanded clones.

D: TRBD2
J: TRBJ2-3
size: .
V: TRBV28
CDR3: CASSPGELAGATQYF
DNA: TGTGCCAGCAGCCCTGGGGAACTAGCGGGAGCTACGCAGTATTTT

D: TRBD2
J: TRBJ2-7
size: .
V: TRBV15
CDR3: CATSRELAGGSLFSEQYF
DNA: TGTGCCACCAGCAGGGAACTAGCGGGAGGGTCGCTGTTCTCCGAGCAGTACTTC

D: .
J: TRBJ1-5
size: .
V: TRBV6-5
CDR3: CASSYIGQPQHF
DNA: TGTGCCAGCAGTTACATTGGTCAGCCCCAGCATTTT

D: .
J: TRBJ1-2
size: once
V: TRBV5-1
CDR3: CASSFGTSQVTNYGYTF
DNA: TGCGCCAGCAGCTTCGGCACCTCCCAAGTTACCAACTATGGCTACACCTTC

D: .
J: TRBJ2-5
size: .
V: TRBV21-1
CDR3: CASSTRLCQYF
DNA: TGTGCCAGCAGCACCCGACTATGTCAGTACTTC

D: .
J: TRBJ1-2
size: .
V: TRBV30
CDR3: CAWSFRPYGYTF
DNA: TGTGCCTGGAGTTTCCGACCCTATGGCTACACCTTC

D: TRBD2
J: TRBJ2-4
size: .
V: TRBV9
CDR3: CASSVREAGNIQYF
DNA: TGTGCCAGCAGCGTCCGGGAGGCCGGGAACATTCAGTACTTC

D: .
J: TRBJ1-4
size: few
V: TRBV5-4
CDR3: CASRIGGDEKLFF
DNA: TGTGCCAGCAGGATCGGGGGCGATGAAAAACTGTTTTTT

D: .
J: TRBJ1-3
size: .
V: TRBV28
CDR3: CASSPGNTIYF
DNA: TGTGCCAGCAGTCCTGGAAACACCATATATTTT

D: .
J: TRBJ1-6
size: .
V: TRBV19
CDR3: CASSMDVSGGHNSPLHF
DNA: TGTGCCAGTAGTATGGATGTGTCAGGAGGGCACAATTCACCCCTCCACTTT

D: .
J: TRBJ1-5
size: .
V: TRBV28
CDR3: CASRQDQPQHF
DNA: TGTGCCAGCAGACAGGATCAGCCCCAGCATTTT

D: .
J: TRBJ2-7
size: .
V: TRBV6-1
CDR3: CASSEFFRNYEQYF
DNA: TGTGCCAGCAGTGAATTTTTTAGAAACTACGAGCAGTACTTC

D: TRBD2
J: TRBJ2-1
size: .
V: TRBV6-6
CDR3: CASSTPSGPLPQFF
DNA: TGTGCCAGCAGTACTCCTAGCGGACCGCTACCCCAGTTCTTC

D: TRBD1
J: TRBJ2-7
size: .
V: TRBV7-7
CDR3: CASSPGQGHEQYF
DNA: TGTGCCAGCAGCCCGGGACAGGGCCACGAGCAGTACTTC

D: .
J: TRBJ2-3
size: .
V: TRBV15
CDR3: CATSSPLTPDTQYF
DNA: TGTGCCACCAGCAGCCCTCTCACTCCAGATACGCAGTATTTT

D: .
J: TRBJ1-2
size: .
V: TRBV6-5
CDR3: CASKSSQYGYTF
DNA: TGTGCCAGCAAATCCAGCCAGTATGGCTACACCTTC

D: TRBD2
J: TRBJ2-1
size: .
V: TRBV18
CDR3: CASSPGTSGINEQFF
DNA: TGTGCCAGCTCACCAGGGACTAGCGGGATCAATGAGCAGTTCTTC